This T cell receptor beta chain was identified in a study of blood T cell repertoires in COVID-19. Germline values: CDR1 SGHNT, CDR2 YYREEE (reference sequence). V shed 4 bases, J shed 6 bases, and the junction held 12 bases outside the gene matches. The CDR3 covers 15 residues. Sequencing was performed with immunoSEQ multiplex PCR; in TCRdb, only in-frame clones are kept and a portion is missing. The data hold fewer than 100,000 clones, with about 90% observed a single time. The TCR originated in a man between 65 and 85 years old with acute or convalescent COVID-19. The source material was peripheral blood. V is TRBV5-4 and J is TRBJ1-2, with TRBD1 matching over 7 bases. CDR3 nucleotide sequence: TGTGCCAGCAGCGCCGACAGGGCGGCGGGGAATGGCTACACCTTC. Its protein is CASSADRAAGNGYTF.